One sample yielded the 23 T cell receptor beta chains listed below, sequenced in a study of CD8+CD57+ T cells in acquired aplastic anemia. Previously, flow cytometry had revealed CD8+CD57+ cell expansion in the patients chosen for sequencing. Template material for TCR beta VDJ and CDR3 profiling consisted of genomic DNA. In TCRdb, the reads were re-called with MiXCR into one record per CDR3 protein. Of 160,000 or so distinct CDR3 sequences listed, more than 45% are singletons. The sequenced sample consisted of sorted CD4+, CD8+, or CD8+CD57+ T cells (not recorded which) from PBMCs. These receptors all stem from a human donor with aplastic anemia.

The CDR3 DNA reads TGTGCCAGCAGTCGACAGGGGGATGGCTACACCTTC. It encodes CASSRQGDGYTF. V and J are TRBV27 and TRBJ1-2; TRBD1 matches 9 bases. The CDR3 has 12 residues. Losses at the gene ends were 5 bases for V and 6 bases for J; bases not matched to a gene: 1. Germline CDR1 is MNHEY and CDR2 is SMNVEV (reference sequence).

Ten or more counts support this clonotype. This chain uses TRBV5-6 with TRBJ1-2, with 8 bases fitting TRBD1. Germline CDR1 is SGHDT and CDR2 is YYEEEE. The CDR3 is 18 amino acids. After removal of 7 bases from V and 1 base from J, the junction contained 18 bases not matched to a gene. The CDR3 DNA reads TGTGCCAGCGCCATGAGGAGACAGGGGCGTCAGTTTAACTATGGCTACACCTTC. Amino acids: CASAMRRQGRQFNYGYTF.

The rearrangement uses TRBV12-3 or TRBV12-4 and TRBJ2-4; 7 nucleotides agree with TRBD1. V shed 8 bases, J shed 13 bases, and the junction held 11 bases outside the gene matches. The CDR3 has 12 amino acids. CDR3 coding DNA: TGTGCCAGCGGGCGACAGGGCCAGGTCCAGTACTTC. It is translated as CASGRQGQVQYF.

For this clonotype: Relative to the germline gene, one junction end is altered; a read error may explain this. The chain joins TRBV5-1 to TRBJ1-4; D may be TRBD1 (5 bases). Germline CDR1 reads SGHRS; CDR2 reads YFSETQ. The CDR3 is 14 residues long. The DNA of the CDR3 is TGCGCCAGCAGCTTAGACAGCTTTAATGAGAAACTGTTTTTT. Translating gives CASSLDSFNEKLFF.

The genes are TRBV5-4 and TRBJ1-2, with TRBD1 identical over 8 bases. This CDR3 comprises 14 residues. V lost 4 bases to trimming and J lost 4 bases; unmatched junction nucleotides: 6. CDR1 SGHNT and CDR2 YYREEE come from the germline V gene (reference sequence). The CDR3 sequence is CASSQGQGGYGYTF. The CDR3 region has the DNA TGTGCCAGCAGCCAAGGACAGGGTGGCTATGGCTACACCTTC.

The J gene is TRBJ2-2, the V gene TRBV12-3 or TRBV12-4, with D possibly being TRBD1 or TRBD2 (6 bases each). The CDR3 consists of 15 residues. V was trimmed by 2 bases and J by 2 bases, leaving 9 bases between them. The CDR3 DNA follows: TGTGCCAGCAGTTTATCGGGGGCAAACACCGGGGAGCTGTTTTTT. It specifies CASSLSGANTGELFF.

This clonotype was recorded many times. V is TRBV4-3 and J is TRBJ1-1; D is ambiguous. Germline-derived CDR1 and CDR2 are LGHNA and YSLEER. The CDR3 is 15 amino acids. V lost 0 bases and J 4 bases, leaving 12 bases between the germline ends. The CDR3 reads CASSQDITWGTEAFF. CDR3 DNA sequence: TGCGCCAGCAGCCAAGATATTACCTGGGGCACTGAAGCTTTCTTT.

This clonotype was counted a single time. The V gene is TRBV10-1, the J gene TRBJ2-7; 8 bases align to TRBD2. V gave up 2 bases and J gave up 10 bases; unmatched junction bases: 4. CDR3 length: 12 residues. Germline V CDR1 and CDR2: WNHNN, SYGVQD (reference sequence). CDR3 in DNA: TGCGCCAGCAGTGAGGTCGGGGGGGGACAGTACTTC. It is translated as CASSEVGGGQYF.

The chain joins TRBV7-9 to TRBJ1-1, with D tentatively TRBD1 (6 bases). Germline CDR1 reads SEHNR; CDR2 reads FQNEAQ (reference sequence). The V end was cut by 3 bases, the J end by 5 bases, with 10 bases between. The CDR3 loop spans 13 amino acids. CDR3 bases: TGTGCCAGCAGCTTTGGGACAACGACTGAAGCTTTCTTT. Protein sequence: CASSFGTTTEAFF. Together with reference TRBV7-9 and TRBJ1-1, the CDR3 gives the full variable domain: DTGVSQNPRHKITKRGQNVTFRCDPISEHNRLYWYRQTLGQGPEFLTYFQNEAQLEKSRLLSDRFSAERPKGSFSTLEIQRTEQGDSAMYLCASSFGTTTEAFFGQGTRLTVV.

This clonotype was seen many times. The CDR3 loop is CASSTGPTDTQYF. CDR3 coding DNA: TGCGCCAGCTCTACAGGGCCCACAGATACGCAGTATTTT. The chain is built from TRBV5-1 and TRBJ2-3, with a tentative D call TRBD1 (6 bases). Germline V lookup: CDR1 SGHRS, CDR2 YFSETQ. The CDR3 loop spans 13 amino acids. V lost 7 bases to trimming and J lost 2 bases, with 11 bases between them.

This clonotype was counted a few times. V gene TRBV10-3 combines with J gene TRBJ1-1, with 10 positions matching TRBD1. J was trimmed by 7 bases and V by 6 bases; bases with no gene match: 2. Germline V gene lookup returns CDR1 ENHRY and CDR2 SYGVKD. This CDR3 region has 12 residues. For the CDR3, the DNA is TGTGCCATCAGCGGGACAGGGGTTGAAGCTTTCTTT. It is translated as CAISGTGVEAFF.

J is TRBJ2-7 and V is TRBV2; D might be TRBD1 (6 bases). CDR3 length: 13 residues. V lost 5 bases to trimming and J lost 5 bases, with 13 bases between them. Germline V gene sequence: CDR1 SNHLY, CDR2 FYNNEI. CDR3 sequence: CASSRGTYNEQYF. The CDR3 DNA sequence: TGTGCCAGCAGTAGGGGGACATACAACGAGCAGTACTTC.

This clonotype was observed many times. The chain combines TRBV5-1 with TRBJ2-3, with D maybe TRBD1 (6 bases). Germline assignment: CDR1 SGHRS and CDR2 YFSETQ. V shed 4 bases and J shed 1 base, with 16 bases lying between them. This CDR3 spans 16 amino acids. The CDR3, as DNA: TGCGCCAGCAGCCAATTCGTCAGGGGAGGCACAGATACGCAGTATTTT. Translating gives CASSQFVRGGTDTQYF.

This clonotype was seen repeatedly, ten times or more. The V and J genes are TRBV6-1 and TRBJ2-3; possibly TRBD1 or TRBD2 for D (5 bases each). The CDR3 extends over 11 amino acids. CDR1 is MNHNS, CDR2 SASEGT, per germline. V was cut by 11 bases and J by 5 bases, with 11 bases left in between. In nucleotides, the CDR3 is TGTGCCGTCCAGAGGGGAGATACGCAGTATTTT. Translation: CAVQRGDTQYF.

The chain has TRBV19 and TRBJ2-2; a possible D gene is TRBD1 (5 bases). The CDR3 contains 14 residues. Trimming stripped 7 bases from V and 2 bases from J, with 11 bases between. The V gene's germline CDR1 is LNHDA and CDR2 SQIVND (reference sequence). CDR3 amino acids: CASKEGANTGELFF. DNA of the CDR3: TGTGCCAGTAAAGAAGGGGCCAACACCGGGGAGCTGTTTTTT.

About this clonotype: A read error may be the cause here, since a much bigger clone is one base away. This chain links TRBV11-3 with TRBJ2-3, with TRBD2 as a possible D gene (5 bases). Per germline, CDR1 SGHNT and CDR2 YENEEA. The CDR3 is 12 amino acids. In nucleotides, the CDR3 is TGTGCCAGCAGTTTGAATAGCGAGATTCCACATTTT. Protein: CASSLNSEIPHF.

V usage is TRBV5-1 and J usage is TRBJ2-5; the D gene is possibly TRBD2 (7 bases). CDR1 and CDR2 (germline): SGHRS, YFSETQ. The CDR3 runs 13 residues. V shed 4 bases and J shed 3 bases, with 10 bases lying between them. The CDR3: CASSRGAEETQYF. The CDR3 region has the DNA TGCGCCAGCAGCCGGGGGGCGGAAGAGACCCAGTACTTC. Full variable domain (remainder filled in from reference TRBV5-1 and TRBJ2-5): KAGVTQTPRYLIKTRGQQVTLSCSPISGHRSVSWYQQTPGQGLQFLFEYFSETQRNKGNFPGRFSGRQFSNSRSEMNVSTLELGDSALYLCASSRGAEETQYFGPGTRLLVL.

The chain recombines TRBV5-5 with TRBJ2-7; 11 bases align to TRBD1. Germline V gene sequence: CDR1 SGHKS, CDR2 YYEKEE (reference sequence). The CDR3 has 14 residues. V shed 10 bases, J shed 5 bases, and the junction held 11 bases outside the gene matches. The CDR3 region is CADSLDRGRNEQYV. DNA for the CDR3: TGTGCCGACAGCTTGGACAGGGGGCGGAACGAGCAGTACGTC.

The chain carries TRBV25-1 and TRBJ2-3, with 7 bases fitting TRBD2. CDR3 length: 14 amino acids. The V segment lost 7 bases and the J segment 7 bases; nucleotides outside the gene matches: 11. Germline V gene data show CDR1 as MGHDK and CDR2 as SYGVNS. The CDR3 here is CASTSGTSVNTQYF. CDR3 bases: TGTGCCAGCACCTCCGGTACTAGCGTGAATACGCAGTATTTT. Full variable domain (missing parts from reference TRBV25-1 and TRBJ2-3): EADIYQTPRYLVIGTGKKITLECSQTMGHDKMYWYQQDPGMELHLIHYSYGVNSTEKGDLSSESTVSRIRTEHFPLTLESARPSHTSQYLCASTSGTSVNTQYFGPGTRLTVL.

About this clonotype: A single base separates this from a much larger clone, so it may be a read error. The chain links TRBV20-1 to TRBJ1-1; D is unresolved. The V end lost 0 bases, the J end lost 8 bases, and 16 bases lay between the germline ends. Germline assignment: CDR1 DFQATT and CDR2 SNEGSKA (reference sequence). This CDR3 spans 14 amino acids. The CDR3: CSARDFGNATEAFF. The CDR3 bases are TGCAGTGCTAGAGATTTCGGCAATGCGACGGAAGCTTTCTTT.

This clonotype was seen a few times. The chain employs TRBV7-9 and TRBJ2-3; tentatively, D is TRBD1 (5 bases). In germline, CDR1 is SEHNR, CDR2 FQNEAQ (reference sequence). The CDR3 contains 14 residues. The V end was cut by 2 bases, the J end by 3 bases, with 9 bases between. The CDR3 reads CASSLSQGTDTQYF. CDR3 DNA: TGTGCCAGCAGCTTAAGCCAGGGTACAGATACGCAGTATTTT.

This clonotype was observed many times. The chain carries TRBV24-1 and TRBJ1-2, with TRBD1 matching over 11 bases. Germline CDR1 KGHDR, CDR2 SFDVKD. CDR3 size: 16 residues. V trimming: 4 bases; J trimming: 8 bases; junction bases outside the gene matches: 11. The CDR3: CATSESGTGGLDGYTF. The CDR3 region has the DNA TGTGCCACCAGTGAATCGGGGACAGGGGGACTAGACGGCTACACCTTC.

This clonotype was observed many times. As DNA, the CDR3 is TGCGCCAGCAGCTTGGGACAGGGACACTACGAGCAGTACTTC. It encodes CASSLGQGHYEQYF. The rearrangement uses TRBV5-1 and TRBJ2-7, with 7 bases identical to TRBD1. Germline values: CDR1 SGHRS, CDR2 YFSETQ. Trimming cost V 0 bases and J 3 bases; bases outside gene matches: 3. There are 14 residues in the CDR3. The whole variable domain, remainder taken from reference TRBV5-1 and TRBJ2-7, is KAGVTQTPRYLIKTRGQQVTLSCSPISGHRSVSWYQQTPGQGLQFLFEYFSETQRNKGNFPGRFSGRQFSNSRSEMNVSTLELGDSALYLCASSLGQGHYEQYFGPGTRLTVT.